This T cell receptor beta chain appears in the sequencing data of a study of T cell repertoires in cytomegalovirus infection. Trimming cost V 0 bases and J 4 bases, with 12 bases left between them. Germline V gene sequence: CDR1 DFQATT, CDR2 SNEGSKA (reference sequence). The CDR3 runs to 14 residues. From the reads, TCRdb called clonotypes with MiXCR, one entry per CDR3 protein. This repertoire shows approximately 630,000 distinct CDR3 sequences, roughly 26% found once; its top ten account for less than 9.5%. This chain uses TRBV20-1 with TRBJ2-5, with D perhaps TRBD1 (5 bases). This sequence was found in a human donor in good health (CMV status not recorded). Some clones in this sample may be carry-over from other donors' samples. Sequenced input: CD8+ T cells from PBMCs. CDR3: CSARDLTGAETQYF. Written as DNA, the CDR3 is TGCAGTGCTAGAGATCTAACAGGAGCAGAGACCCAGTACTTC.